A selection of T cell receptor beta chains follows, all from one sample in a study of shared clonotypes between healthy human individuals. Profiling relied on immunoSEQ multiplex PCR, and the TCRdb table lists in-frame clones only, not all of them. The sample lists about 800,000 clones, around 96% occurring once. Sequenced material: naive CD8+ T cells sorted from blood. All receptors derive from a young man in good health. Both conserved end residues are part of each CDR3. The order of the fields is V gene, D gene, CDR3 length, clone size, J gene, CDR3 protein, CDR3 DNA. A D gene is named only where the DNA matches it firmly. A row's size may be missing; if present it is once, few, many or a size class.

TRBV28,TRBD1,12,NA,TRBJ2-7,CASSGTDYEQYF,TGTGCCAGCAGTGGGACAGACTACGAGCAGTACTTC
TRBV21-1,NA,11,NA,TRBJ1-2,CARRGSYGYTF,TGTGCCAGAAGAGGATCATATGGCTACACCTTC
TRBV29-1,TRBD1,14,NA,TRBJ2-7,CSVEGGQGELEQYF,TGCAGCGTTGAAGGGGGTCAGGGGGAACTCGAGCAGTACTTC
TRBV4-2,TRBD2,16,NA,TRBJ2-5,CASSGGLAGVRETQYF,TGTGCCAGCAGCGGGGGACTAGCGGGAGTAAGGGAGACCCAGTACTTC
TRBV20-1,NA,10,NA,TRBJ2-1,CSVFRDDSFF,TGCAGTGTTTTCCGGGACGACTCGTTCTTC
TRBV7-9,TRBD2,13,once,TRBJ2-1,CASSRTSRDEQFF,TGTGCCAGCAGCCGGACTAGTCGCGATGAGCAGTTCTTC
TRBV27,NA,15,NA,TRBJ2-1,CATGTRGYGSDEQFF,TGTGCCACCGGTACCCGGGGCTATGGATCCGATGAGCAGTTCTTC
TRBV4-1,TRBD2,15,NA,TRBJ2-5,CASSPGTSGTETQYF,TGCGCCAGCAGCCCCGGGACTAGCGGGACTGAGACCCAGTACTTC
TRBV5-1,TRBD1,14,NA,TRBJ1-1,CASSPGTGNTEAFF,TGCGCCAGCAGCCCGGGGACAGGGAACACTGAAGCTTTCTTT
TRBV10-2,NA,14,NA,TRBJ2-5,CASSPPGWAETQYF,TGCGCCTCCTCTCCCCCGGGCTGGGCAGAGACCCAGTACTTC
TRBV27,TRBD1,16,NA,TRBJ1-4,CASSHKVGTGGRKLFF,TGTGCCAGCAGCCACAAGGTTGGGACAGGGGGCAGAAAACTGTTTTTT
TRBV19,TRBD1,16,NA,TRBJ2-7,CASSIGSGTGIYEQYF,TGTGCCAGTAGTATCGGCAGCGGGACAGGGATTTACGAGCAGTACTTC
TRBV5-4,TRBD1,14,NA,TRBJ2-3,CASRDRGFTDTQYF,TGTGCCAGCAGGGACAGGGGATTCACAGATACGCAGTATTTT
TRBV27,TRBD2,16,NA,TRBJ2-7,CASSLVPGRERYEQYF,TGTGCCAGCAGTTTAGTCCCAGGGCGGGAGAGGTACGAGCAGTACTTC
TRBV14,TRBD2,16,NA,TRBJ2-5,CASSQGLAGVWETQYF,TGTGCCAGCAGCCAAGGGCTAGCGGGAGTTTGGGAGACCCAGTACTTC
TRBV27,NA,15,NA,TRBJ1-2,CASSNGPLSGYGYTF,TGTGCCAGCAGTAACGGACCGCTATCGGGCTATGGCTACACCTTC
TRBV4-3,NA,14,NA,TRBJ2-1,CASSQDRFSYEQFF,TGCGCCAGCAGCCAAGACCGATTTTCCTACGAGCAGTTCTTC
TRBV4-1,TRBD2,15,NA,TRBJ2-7,CASSHASGSVYEQYF,TGCGCCAGCAGCCACGCTAGCGGGAGTGTTTACGAGCAGTACTTC
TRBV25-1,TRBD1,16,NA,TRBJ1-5,CASSEVGTEANQPQHF,TGTGCCAGCAGTGAGGTCGGGACAGAAGCTAATCAGCCCCAGCATTTT
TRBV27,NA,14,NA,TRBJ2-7,CASSLGGTPYEQYF,TGTGCCAGCAGTTTAGGGGGGACTCCCTACGAGCAGTACTTC
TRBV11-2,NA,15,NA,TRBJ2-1,CASSSVLRGDNEQFF,TGTGCCAGCAGCTCCGTCTTACGGGGAGACAATGAGCAGTTCTTC